Listed here are 24 T cell receptor beta chains from one sample, sequenced in a study of T cell changes during pregnancy in multiple sclerosis. Clones were sequenced by immunoSEQ multiplex PCR, and TCRdb holds only the in-frame ones, with some missing. The sample has approximately 68,000 clones, roughly nine tenths seen once. The source was peripheral blood, collected in the second trimester of pregnancy. These receptors were taken from a female donor with multiple sclerosis, enrolled in a pregnancy study.

The chain joins TRBV18 to TRBJ2-7; TRBD1 matches 7 bases. The CDR3 has 13 amino acids. The germline V gene has CDR1 KGHSH and CDR2 LQKENI. V shed 2 bases, J shed 7 bases, and the junction held 5 bases outside the gene matches. CDR3: CASSPDRDGEQYF. CDR3 coding DNA: TGTGCCAGCTCACCAGACAGGGATGGAGAGCAGTACTTC.

This chain joins TRBV4-2 and TRBJ2-7, with a tentative D call TRBD2 (5 bases). CDR3 size: 15 residues. Germline V gene lookup returns CDR1 LGHNA and CDR2 YNFKEQ. The V end was cut by 0 bases, the J end by 6 bases, with 15 bases between. CDR3 coding DNA: TGTGCCAGCAGCCAAGAGGGAACTAGTAGGAGCGAGCAGTACTTC. Encoded protein: CASSQEGTSRSEQYF.

The chain is built from TRBV12-5 and TRBJ2-7, with D maybe TRBD1 (5 bases). The CDR3 spans 18 residues. Trimming took off 6 bases at V and 4 bases at J, with 28 bases between the two ends. Per the germline V gene, CDR1 is LGHNT and CDR2 is FRNRAP. The CDR3 sequence: CASGDHTRTVRTKYEQYF. DNA for the CDR3: TGTGCTAGTGGAGACCACACCAGGACGGTCCGGACAAAGTACGAGCAGTACTTC. Drawing the rest from reference TRBV12-5 and TRBJ2-7, the complete variable domain is DARVTQTPRHKVTEMGQEVTMRCQPILGHNTVFWYRQTMMQGLELLAYFRNRAPLDDSGMPKDRFSAEMPDATLATLKIQPSEPRDSAVYFCASGDHTRTVRTKYEQYFGPGTRLTVT.

This sequence joins TRBV7-2 and TRBJ2-1; 11 bases line up with TRBD1. The ends lost 5 bases at V and 6 bases at J; junction bases unmatched: 3. Looked up from germline, CDR1 is SGHTA and CDR2 is FQGNSA. This CDR3 region has 14 residues. CDR3 in amino acids: CASSRGQGGNEQFF. CDR3 nucleotides: TGTGCCAGCAGCAGGGGACAGGGGGGCAATGAGCAGTTCTTC.

The chain combines TRBV27 with TRBJ2-7, with 7 bases identical to TRBD1. Germline V gene lookup returns CDR1 MNHEY and CDR2 SMNVEV (reference sequence). J gave up 5 bases and V 4 bases, and 20 bases lay outside the gene matches. The CDR3 covers 18 residues. Here the CDR3 DNA reads TGTGCCAGCAGTTCGCGACCCTACTATACAGGGGAATGGGACGAGCAGTACTTC. This gives the protein CASSSRPYYTGEWDEQYF.

The rearrangement joins TRBV28 to TRBJ2-7, with 7 bases fitting TRBD2. The junction had 8 bases not matched to a gene; V was cut back by 3 bases and J by 0 bases. The germline gives CDR1 MDHEN, CDR2 SYDVKM. The CDR3 spans 16 residues. For the CDR3, the DNA is TGTGCCAGCAGTTTTCCCCGGGGAGGGAGCTCCTACGAGCAGTACTTC. Translating gives CASSFPRGGSSYEQYF.

CDR3 residues: CASSLRTGWYNSPLHF. The CDR3 DNA reads TGTGCCAGCAGTTTAAGGACAGGGTGGTATAATTCACCCCTCCACTTT. The V and J genes are TRBV28 and TRBJ1-6; 8 nucleotides agree with TRBD1. This CDR3 is built from 16 residues. V lost 2 bases to trimming and J lost 4 bases; unmatched junction nucleotides: 4. Germline-derived CDR1 and CDR2 are MDHEN and SYDVKM. The full variable domain, its missing parts supplied by reference TRBV28 and TRBJ1-6, is DVKVTQSSRYLVKRTGEKVFLECVQDMDHENMFWYRQDPGLGLRLIYFSYDVKMKEKGDIPEGYSVSREKKERFSLILESASTNQTSMYLCASSLRTGWYNSPLHFGNGTRLTVT.

This rearrangement joins TRBV19 to TRBJ1-4; D uncertain. Germline values: CDR1 LNHDA, CDR2 SQIVND (reference sequence). CDR3 length equals 15 residues. Trimming removed 3 bases at V and 0 bases at J, with 8 bases between. CDR3 sequence (DNA): TGTGCCAGTAGTATGGGTACAGCAACTAATGAAAAACTGTTTTTT. This gives the protein CASSMGTATNEKLFF. Based on the CDR3 plus reference TRBV19 and TRBJ1-4, the full variable domain is DGGITQSPKYLFRKEGQNVTLSCEQNLNHDAMYWYRQDPGQGLRLIYYSQIVNDFQKGDIAEGYSVSREKKESFPLTVTSAQKNPTAFYLCASSMGTATNEKLFFGSGTQLSVL.

The chain employs TRBV27 and TRBJ1-5; a possible D gene is TRBD1 (6 bases). This CDR3 is 13 amino acids long. Germline loops: CDR1 MNHEY, CDR2 SMNVEV (reference sequence). The V and J ends lost 4 bases and 7 bases respectively, with 11 bases between them. The CDR3 protein is CASSYRQGQPQHF. The CDR3 bases are TGTGCCAGCAGTTACAGGCAGGGGCAGCCCCAGCATTTT.

The chain couples TRBV6-1 to TRBJ2-7, with 7 nucleotides matching TRBD1. J lost 3 bases, V lost 3 bases, and 8 bases had no gene match. Germline V gene lookup returns CDR1 MNHNS and CDR2 SASEGT. This CDR3 is built from 15 residues. CDR3: CASSEGTVMVYEQYF. CDR3 DNA: TGTGCCAGCAGTGAGGGGACAGTGATGGTCTACGAGCAGTACTTC.

This sequence joins TRBV5-1 and TRBJ2-5, with 7 bases identical to TRBD2. The CDR3 has 14 residues. The germline V gene has CDR1 SGHRS and CDR2 YFSETQ. Germline trimming cut 5 bases from V and 5 bases from J; bases unmatched to any gene: 9. In DNA, the CDR3 is TGCGCCAGCAGAGAAAGCGGGAACGGGGAGACCCAGTACTTC. Amino acid sequence: CASRESGNGETQYF.

The chain uses TRBV10-1 and TRBJ2-3; a weak D match, TRBD1 (6 bases). The germline V gene has CDR1 WNHNN and CDR2 SYGVQD (reference sequence). The CDR3 is 14 amino acids. Trimming took off 10 bases at V and 4 bases at J, with 18 bases between the two ends. For the CDR3, the DNA is TGCGCCACAAACCAGGGACACTTGTCAGATACGCAGTATTTT. Its protein product is CATNQGHLSDTQYF.

This clone has more than one count but fewer than ten. Here the CDR3 reads CAWNREREKLFF. The CDR3 DNA sequence: TGTGCCTGGAACAGGGAAAGGGAAAAACTGTTTTTT. This chain links TRBV30 with TRBJ1-4; maybe TRBD1 (6 bases). This CDR3 comprises 12 residues. Germline V lookup: CDR1 GTSNPN, CDR2 SVGIG (reference sequence). The ends were cut back, 4 bases at V and 8 bases at J, with 11 bases in the middle.

This chain connects TRBV7-9 to TRBJ2-7, with TRBD2 identical over 12 bases. The CDR3 runs to 17 residues. Germline CDR1 is SEHNR and CDR2 is FQNEAQ (reference sequence). Trimming removed 5 bases from V and 6 bases from J; junction bases left unmatched: 14. CDR3 sequence (DNA): TGTGCCAGCAGCGGTTCACCTAGCGGGGGGGCGGGAGGCGAGCAGTACTTC. As protein: CASSGSPSGGAGGEQYF.

The V call is TRBV27, the J call TRBJ2-3, with a weak D call TRBD2 (5 bases). This CDR3 region has 14 residues. CDR1 MNHEY and CDR2 SMNVEV come from the germline V gene (reference sequence). Trimming shortened V by 7 bases and J by 1 base, and 12 bases separated the two germline ends. The CDR3 DNA reads TGTGCCAGCACGGGGATCTGGGGCACAGATACGCAGTATTTT. This sequence encodes CASTGIWGTDTQYF.

The chain uses TRBV9 and TRBJ2-5, with D perhaps matching TRBD1 (6 bases). The last part of the DNA fits TRBJ2-7 better; the J call may be wrong. This CDR3 comprises 15 residues. CDR1 is SGDLS, CDR2 YYNGEE, per germline. CDR3 sequence: CASSEYRASSYEQYF. The CDR3 coding sequence is TGTGCCAGCAGCGAATACAGGGCTAGCTCCTACGAGCAGTACTTC.

This rearrangement joins TRBV30 to TRBJ2-3; D is ambiguous. V lost 0 bases to trimming and J lost 4 bases, with 11 bases between them. Germline CDR1 and CDR2: GTSNPN and SVGIG (reference sequence). The CDR3 contains 14 residues. For the CDR3, the DNA is TGTGCCTGGAGTGTGTCCGACGCGGCAGATACGCAGTATTTT. Protein: CAWSVSDAADTQYF.

This chain uses TRBV2 with TRBJ1-4; 10 nucleotides match TRBD1. With V trimmed by 5 bases and J by 7 bases, 4 bases remained unmatched. Germline V lookup: CDR1 SNHLY, CDR2 FYNNEI. This CDR3 has 14 amino acids. Here the CDR3 reads CASSPTGGSEKLFF. The CDR3 DNA sequence: TGTGCCAGCAGTCCGACAGGGGGCAGTGAAAAACTGTTTTTT.

The chain joins TRBV19 to TRBJ1-5, with 8 positions matching TRBD1. The CDR3 has 14 residues. The V gene end was trimmed by 3 bases and the J gene end by 4 bases; junction bases not matched to a gene: 2. Germline-derived CDR1 and CDR2 are LNHDA and SQIVND (reference sequence). The CDR3 DNA follows: TGTGCCAGTAGTATCGACAGGGGAAATCAGCCCCAGCATTTT. As protein: CASSIDRGNQPQHF.

The genes are TRBV2 and TRBJ2-2; 10 bases fit TRBD2. Looked up from germline, CDR1 is SNHLY and CDR2 is FYNNEI. The CDR3 runs to 15 residues. V shed 3 bases and J 3 bases; nucleotides not matched to a gene: 1. The CDR3, as DNA: TGTGCCAGCAGTGATACTAGCGGGGACACCGGGGAGCTGTTTTTT. Protein product: CASSDTSGDTGELFF.

The chain carries TRBV11-3 and TRBJ1-5; D remains ambiguous. This CDR3 is built from 16 residues. V lost 5 bases, J lost 0 bases, and 14 bases lay in between. Germline V gives CDR1 SGHNT, CDR2 YENEEA. The CDR3 reads CASSPTREASNQPQHF. The CDR3 bases are TGTGCCAGCAGCCCGACCCGGGAGGCTAGCAATCAGCCCCAGCATTTT. Drawing the rest from reference TRBV11-3 and TRBJ1-5, the complete variable domain is EAGVVQSPRYKIIEKKQPVAFWCNPISGHNTLYWYLQNLGQGPELLIRYENEEAVDDSQLPKDRFSAERLKGVDSTLKIQPAELGDSAVYLCASSPTREASNQPQHFGDGTRLSIL.

The V call is TRBV14, the J call TRBJ2-2; D ambiguous. V lost 2 bases to trimming and J lost 8 bases, with 18 bases between them. CDR3 length equals 16 residues. Germline CDR1 is SGHDN and CDR2 is FVKESK. The CDR3 nucleotides are TGTGCCAGCAGCCAATATCTAGTTGCTTCCCAGGGGGAGCTGTTTTTT. This sequence encodes CASSQYLVASQGELFF.

J is TRBJ2-7 and V is TRBV10-3; D not certain. The CDR3 has 15 residues. Trimming stripped 0 bases from V and 2 bases from J, with 11 bases between. The germline V gene encodes CDR1 ENHRY and CDR2 SYGVKD. The CDR3 protein is CAISESMFQTYEQYF. CDR3 DNA sequence: TGTGCCATCAGTGAGTCGATGTTCCAGACCTACGAGCAGTACTTC.

V usage is TRBV6-5 and J usage is TRBJ2-5; 9 nucleotides agree with TRBD2. With 2 bases clipped from V and 5 bases from J, the junction kept 3 bases outside the gene matches. The CDR3 totals 14 residues. Germline CDR1 and CDR2: MNHEY and SVGAGI. DNA of the CDR3: TGTGCCAGCAGTTACCGTGGACTAGCGGAGACCCAGTACTTC. It is translated as CASSYRGLAETQYF.